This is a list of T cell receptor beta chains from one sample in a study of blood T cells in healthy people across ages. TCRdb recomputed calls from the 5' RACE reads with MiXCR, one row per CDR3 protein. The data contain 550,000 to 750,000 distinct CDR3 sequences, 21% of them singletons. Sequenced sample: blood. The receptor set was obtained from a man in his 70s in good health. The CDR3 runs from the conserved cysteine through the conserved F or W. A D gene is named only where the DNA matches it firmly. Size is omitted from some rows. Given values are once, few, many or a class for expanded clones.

cdr3_aa: CASHETGSYEQYF
cdr3_nt: TGTGCCAGTCACGAGACAGGCTCCTACGAGCAGTACTTC
cdr3_length: 13
v_call: TRBV6-6
clone_size: few
d_call: NA
j_call: TRBJ2-7

cdr3_aa: CASISGEVGYEQYF
cdr3_nt: TGTGCCAGCATCTCGGGAGAGGTGGGCTACGAGCAGTACTTC
cdr3_length: 14
v_call: TRBV28
clone_size: NA
d_call: NA
j_call: TRBJ2-7

cdr3_aa: CASSLGGDGTDTQYF
cdr3_nt: TGCGCCAGCAGCTTGGGGGGGGACGGCACAGATACGCAGTATTTT
cdr3_length: 15
v_call: TRBV5-1
clone_size: NA
d_call: NA
j_call: TRBJ2-3

cdr3_aa: CASSYRTGGKEKLFF
cdr3_nt: TGTGCCAGCAGCTACCGGACAGGGGGCAAAGAAAAACTGTTTTTT
cdr3_length: 15
v_call: TRBV6-5
clone_size: many
d_call: TRBD1
j_call: TRBJ1-4

cdr3_aa: CASSFSAGQGYNLAGNTIYF
cdr3_nt: TGCGCCAGCAGCTTCAGTGCTGGACAGGGTTACAATCTGGCCGGAAACACCATATATTTT
cdr3_length: 20
v_call: TRBV7-8
clone_size: NA
d_call: TRBD1
j_call: TRBJ1-3

cdr3_aa: CASINSGRGGDTQYF
cdr3_nt: TGTGCCAGCATCAACTCCGGCAGGGGGGGCGATACGCAGTATTTT
cdr3_length: 15
v_call: TRBV7-9
clone_size: few
d_call: NA
j_call: TRBJ2-3

cdr3_aa: CASSLTHETSSFNEQFF
cdr3_nt: TGCGCCAGCAGCTTGACCCATGAGACGAGCTCCTTCAATGAGCAGTTCTTC
cdr3_length: 17
v_call: TRBV5-1
clone_size: few
d_call: NA
j_call: TRBJ2-1

cdr3_aa: CASSFHGLRNNEKLFF
cdr3_nt: TGTGCCAGCAGTTTTCATGGGTTACGGAATAATGAAAAACTGTTTTTT
cdr3_length: 16
v_call: TRBV28
clone_size: few
d_call: NA
j_call: TRBJ1-4

cdr3_aa: CATSRVGGYDGYTF
cdr3_nt: TGTGCCACCAGCAGAGTAGGGGGGTACGATGGCTACACCTTC
cdr3_length: 14
v_call: TRBV15
clone_size: NA
d_call: NA
j_call: TRBJ1-2

cdr3_aa: CSVEFLETQYF
cdr3_nt: TGCAGCGTTGAATTCCTCGAGACCCAGTACTTC
cdr3_length: 11
v_call: TRBV29-1
clone_size: few
d_call: NA
j_call: TRBJ2-5

cdr3_aa: CASSTITPRNEQFF
cdr3_nt: TGCGCCAGCAGCACCATTACTCCACGTAATGAGCAGTTCTTC
cdr3_length: 14
v_call: TRBV4-1
clone_size: many
d_call: NA
j_call: TRBJ2-1

cdr3_aa: CSVEILSSYNEQFF
cdr3_nt: TGCAGCGTTGAAATCCTAAGCTCCTACAATGAGCAGTTCTTC
cdr3_length: 14
v_call: TRBV29-1
clone_size: few
d_call: NA
j_call: TRBJ2-1

cdr3_aa: CASSLDGAGFSCEQYF
cdr3_nt: TGTGCCAGCAGCTTAGATGGGGCGGGATTCTCCTGCGAGCAGTACTTC
cdr3_length: 16
v_call: TRBV7-2
clone_size: few
d_call: NA
j_call: TRBJ2-7

cdr3_aa: CASRLDSPYEQYF
cdr3_nt: TGTGCCAGCAGGCTGGACAGCCCCTACGAGCAGTACTTC
cdr3_length: 13
v_call: TRBV12-3/TRBV12-4
clone_size: NA
d_call: NA
j_call: TRBJ2-7

cdr3_aa: CASRPRQGGPTDTQYF
cdr3_nt: TGTGCCAGCAGGCCTCGACAGGGGGGACCCACAGATACGCAGTATTTT
cdr3_length: 16
v_call: TRBV27
clone_size: NA
d_call: TRBD1
j_call: TRBJ2-3

cdr3_aa: CSAAGDDRDRRVDSYEQYF
cdr3_nt: TGCAGTGCAGCAGGTGACGACCGGGACCGTAGAGTCGATTCCTACGAGCAGTACTTC
cdr3_length: 19
v_call: TRBV20-1
clone_size: few
d_call: NA
j_call: TRBJ2-7

cdr3_aa: CSASVPSPPEQFF
cdr3_nt: TGCAGTGCTAGCGTCCCATCGCCCCCTGAGCAGTTCTTC
cdr3_length: 13
v_call: TRBV20-1
clone_size: NA
d_call: NA
j_call: TRBJ2-1

cdr3_aa: CASSLDWTGYEQYF
cdr3_nt: TGTGCCAGCAGCTTAGATTGGACAGGTTACGAGCAGTACTTC
cdr3_length: 14
v_call: TRBV11-2
clone_size: few
d_call: TRBD1
j_call: TRBJ2-7

cdr3_aa: CSVETIMTALPEETQYF
cdr3_nt: TGCAGCGTTGAAACGATCATGACAGCCCTTCCTGAGGAGACCCAGTACTTC
cdr3_length: 17
v_call: TRBV29-1
clone_size: NA
d_call: NA
j_call: TRBJ2-5

cdr3_aa: CASSPGLAPGSSYNEQFF
cdr3_nt: TGTGCCAGCAGTCCGGGACTAGCGCCAGGTAGCTCCTACAATGAGCAGTTCTTC
cdr3_length: 18
v_call: TRBV6-2/TRBV6-3
clone_size: few
d_call: TRBD2
j_call: TRBJ2-1

cdr3_aa: CASRHPGLRTYEQYF
cdr3_nt: TGTGCCAGCAGACATCCGGGACTACGCACCTACGAGCAGTACTTC
cdr3_length: 15
v_call: TRBV7-2
clone_size: few
d_call: TRBD2
j_call: TRBJ2-7

cdr3_aa: CASSSTPGLAGGPNYNEQFF
cdr3_nt: TGTGCCAGCAGTTCCACTCCGGGACTAGCGGGAGGGCCCAACTACAATGAGCAGTTCTTC
cdr3_length: 20
v_call: TRBV27
clone_size: NA
d_call: TRBD2
j_call: TRBJ2-1

cdr3_aa: CASSLDISNQPQHF
cdr3_nt: TGCGCCAGCAGCTTGGACATCAGCAATCAGCCCCAGCATTTT
cdr3_length: 14
v_call: TRBV5-1
clone_size: NA
d_call: NA
j_call: TRBJ1-5

cdr3_aa: CASSVGGVGIWAEQFF
cdr3_nt: TGTGCCAGCAGCGTAGGGGGAGTTGGCATCTGGGCTGAGCAGTTCTTC
cdr3_length: 16
v_call: TRBV9
clone_size: NA
d_call: NA
j_call: TRBJ2-1

cdr3_aa: CASTRDSASTEAFF
cdr3_nt: TGTGCCAGCACCAGGGACAGCGCGAGCACTGAAGCTTTCTTT
cdr3_length: 14
v_call: TRBV6-1
clone_size: few
d_call: TRBD1
j_call: TRBJ1-1

cdr3_aa: CASSSHRGRNIQYF
cdr3_nt: TGTGCCAGCAGCAGCCACAGGGGGCGAAACATTCAGTACTTC
cdr3_length: 14
v_call: TRBV21-1
clone_size: few
d_call: NA
j_call: TRBJ2-4

cdr3_aa: CSASSWGRVAYEQYF
cdr3_nt: TGCAGTGCTAGCTCCTGGGGCAGGGTAGCCTACGAGCAGTACTTC
cdr3_length: 15
v_call: TRBV20-1
clone_size: many
d_call: NA
j_call: TRBJ2-7

cdr3_aa: CASSQGLASGYEQYF
cdr3_nt: TGCGCCAGCAGCCAAGGTCTGGCGTCAGGCTACGAGCAGTACTTC
cdr3_length: 15
v_call: TRBV4-3
clone_size: NA
d_call: NA
j_call: TRBJ2-7

cdr3_aa: CSARDLTDTTNEKLFF
cdr3_nt: TGCAGTGCTAGAGATCTGACAGACACAACTAATGAAAAACTGTTTTTT
cdr3_length: 16
v_call: TRBV20-1
clone_size: NA
d_call: NA
j_call: TRBJ1-4

cdr3_aa: CASNGQVRAGGYEQYF
cdr3_nt: TGTGCCAGCAACGGACAGGTCCGCGCTGGGGGATACGAGCAGTACTTC
cdr3_length: 16
v_call: TRBV5-5
clone_size: few
d_call: TRBD1
j_call: TRBJ2-7

cdr3_aa: CASSLAGGFDTQYF
cdr3_nt: TGTGCCAGCAGTCTAGCGGGAGGTTTCGATACGCAGTATTTT
cdr3_length: 14
v_call: TRBV7-9
clone_size: few
d_call: TRBD2
j_call: TRBJ2-3

cdr3_aa: CASSQTDSPLIGYTF
cdr3_nt: TGTGCCAGCAGCCAGACGGACAGCCCCTTAATTGGCTACACCTTC
cdr3_length: 15
v_call: TRBV5-6
clone_size: few
d_call: NA
j_call: TRBJ1-2

cdr3_aa: CSARRTSGKQETQYF
cdr3_nt: TGCAGTGCTAGAAGGACTAGCGGGAAGCAAGAGACCCAGTACTTC
cdr3_length: 15
v_call: TRBV20-1
clone_size: few
d_call: TRBD2
j_call: TRBJ2-5

cdr3_aa: CSAREGGAGNQPQHF
cdr3_nt: TGCAGTGCTAGAGAAGGGGGCGCCGGCAATCAGCCCCAGCATTTT
cdr3_length: 15
v_call: TRBV20-1
clone_size: NA
d_call: TRBD1
j_call: TRBJ1-5

cdr3_aa: CASSIGLAGRETQYF
cdr3_nt: TGTGCCAGTAGTATAGGGCTAGCGGGAAGGGAGACCCAGTACTTC
cdr3_length: 15
v_call: TRBV19
clone_size: NA
d_call: TRBD2
j_call: TRBJ2-5

cdr3_aa: CASSSELGAAFAEQYF
cdr3_nt: TGTGCCAGCAGCTCAGAGCTGGGGGCTGCGTTCGCCGAGCAGTACTTC
cdr3_length: 16
v_call: TRBV7-9
clone_size: NA
d_call: NA
j_call: TRBJ2-7

cdr3_aa: CSAHQPDTQYF
cdr3_nt: TGCAGTGCGCACCAGCCGGATACGCAGTATTTT
cdr3_length: 11
v_call: TRBV20-1
clone_size: few
d_call: NA
j_call: TRBJ2-3

cdr3_aa: CASSRQTGTSGNNEQFF
cdr3_nt: TGTGCCAGCAGCCGGCAGACCGGGACTAGCGGCAACAATGAGCAGTTCTTC
cdr3_length: 17
v_call: TRBV3-1
clone_size: NA
d_call: TRBD2
j_call: TRBJ2-1

cdr3_aa: CASSPRQRTEAFF
cdr3_nt: TGTGCCAGCAGTCCGAGACAGAGGACTGAAGCTTTCTTT
cdr3_length: 13
v_call: TRBV28
clone_size: NA
d_call: NA
j_call: TRBJ1-1

cdr3_aa: CASSMVGNTEAFF
cdr3_nt: TGTGCCAGCAGCATGGTAGGGAACACTGAAGCTTTCTTT
cdr3_length: 13
v_call: TRBV7-9
clone_size: NA
d_call: NA
j_call: TRBJ1-1

cdr3_aa: CASATGSSGNTIYF
cdr3_nt: TGTGCCAGTGCGACAGGCAGCTCTGGAAACACCATATATTTT
cdr3_length: 14
v_call: TRBV27
clone_size: many
d_call: NA
j_call: TRBJ1-3

cdr3_aa: CSARTSDRTGTQYF
cdr3_nt: TGCAGTGCGCGGACTAGCGACCGCACAGGTACGCAGTATTTT
cdr3_length: 14
v_call: TRBV20-1
clone_size: NA
d_call: TRBD2
j_call: TRBJ2-3

cdr3_aa: CASGLNDRELFF
cdr3_nt: TGTGCTAGTGGTTTAAACGACCGGGAGCTGTTTTTT
cdr3_length: 12
v_call: TRBV12-5
clone_size: NA
d_call: NA
j_call: TRBJ2-2

cdr3_aa: CATSDGGNGLVVEQYF
cdr3_nt: TGTGCCACCAGTGATGGGGGGAACGGACTAGTGGTCGAGCAGTACTTC
cdr3_length: 16
v_call: TRBV24-1
clone_size: few
d_call: TRBD2
j_call: TRBJ2-7

cdr3_aa: CASSSPGAEYTEAFF
cdr3_nt: TGCGCCAGCAGCTCCCCTGGGGCAGAGTACACTGAAGCTTTCTTT
cdr3_length: 15
v_call: TRBV5-1
clone_size: NA
d_call: NA
j_call: TRBJ1-1